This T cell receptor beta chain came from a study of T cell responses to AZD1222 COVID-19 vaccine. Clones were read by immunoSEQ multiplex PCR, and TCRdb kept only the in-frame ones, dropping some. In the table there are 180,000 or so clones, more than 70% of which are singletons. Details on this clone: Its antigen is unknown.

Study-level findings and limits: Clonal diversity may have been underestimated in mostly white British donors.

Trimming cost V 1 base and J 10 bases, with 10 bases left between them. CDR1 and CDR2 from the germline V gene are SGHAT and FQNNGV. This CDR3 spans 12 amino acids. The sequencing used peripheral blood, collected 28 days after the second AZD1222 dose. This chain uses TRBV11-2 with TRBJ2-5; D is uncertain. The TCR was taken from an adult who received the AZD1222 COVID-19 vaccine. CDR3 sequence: CASSLAIKDQYF. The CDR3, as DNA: TGTGCCAGCAGCTTAGCGATCAAGGACCAGTACTTC.